This T cell receptor beta chain was profiled in a study of CD8 T cells in Susac syndrome (dated by TCRdb to between 2017 and 2020). Regarding the study in general: Among the Susac syndrome patients who were sequenced, clinically active disease was present in six and clinical remission was observed in about eight. At the time of blood withdrawal, Susac syndrome patients were either therapy-naive, taking corticosteroids (with some also receiving IVIg), or on IVIg alone. Repertoire sequencing was used to test whether CD8+ T cell activation and differentiation in Susac syndrome was antigen driven.

What the research found in general, with its limitations: In patients with Susac syndrome, the CD4+ T cell repertoire showed no detectable clonal expansion. The number of individuals in the TCR sequencing and HLA analysis was recognized as being relatively small.

High-throughput TCR beta sequencing profiled peripheral blood CD8+ and CD4+ T cells from healthy donors, Susac syndrome patients and multiple sclerosis patients. The Susac syndrome patients fulfilled recently defined diagnostic criteria for definite or probable disease. Bulk CD8+ and CD4+ T cells were purified by magnetic negative isolation, while CD8+ TEMRA cells were enriched using FACS. Blood was drawn into EDTA tubes, processed within 24 hours, and PBMCs were isolated by density gradient centrifugation. PBMCs intended for TCR sequencing were cryopreserved in liquid nitrogen and were subsequently thawed in a 37 degrees C water bath. The sorted or isolated CD4+, CD8+ and CD8+ TEMRA cells had a purity of 90% or higher. RNA was extracted using the RNeasy kit, and roughly 0.5 to 1 ug of the RNA was reverse transcribed with random hexamers. The immunoSEQ multiplex PCR assay, covering 54 Vbeta and 13 Jbeta segments, was used to amplify TCR beta CDR3 regions. To correct PCR amplification bias, a synthetic template baseline was used for both primer optimization and computational correction. In the source study's methods: Reads were assigned to V, D and J genes according to IMGT and analyzed in immunoSEQ Analyzer, with only productive sequences retained. To calculate clonality, Shannon entropy was normalized by log2 of the number of productive unique sequences and then subtracted from one. Public and private clones were assessed among the 100 most prevalent clones of each patient and control. Clones were defined as Susac-specific if absent from the healthy and MS cohorts, from more than 900 published viral clones and from other ImmuneACCESS disease sequences. TCRdb took the public reads, trimmed them with fastp at Q25, ran MiXCR for clone calling and kept in-frame beta chains. Each CDR3 protein appears once, grouped with its most common genes and DNA. TCRdb assigned the V and J calls; the authors' analysis was not used. The sample table contains 150,000 or so distinct CDR3 sequences; only one count was recorded for just under 95% of them. Roughly 0.14% of the sample goes to the ten largest clones.

A remark on this clonotype: The antigen it binds to is not known. An end of the junction differs from the germline gene, which may be a read error.

The CDR3 starts with the cysteine, ends with the phenylalanine, and has 13 residues. The only DNA kept is the CDR3, 39 bases in frame from the first base. The germline V gene (reference sequence) specifies DFQATT as CDR1 and SNEGSKA as CDR2. This receptor chain uses TRBV20-1 and TRBJ1-1, with the D gene not confidently named. The sequencing input was CD4+ T cells from PBMCs. The receptor's source is a human donor with Susac syndrome. The CDR3 here reads CSARDHRVIDIGF. The nucleotides are TGCAGTGCTAGAGATCATAGGGTTATCGACATTGGGTTT.